These T cell receptor beta chains were read from a single sample in a study of shared clonotypes between healthy human individuals. This table comes from immunoSEQ multiplex PCR, and its TCRdb copy is limited to in-frame clones, with some not included. The data hold around 640,000 clones, with roughly 96% observed a single time. Sequencing was done on a sample of naive CD8+ T cells sorted from blood. All receptors come from a woman aged 25 to 45 in good health. Both conserved end residues are part of each CDR3. Fields, in order: D gene, clone size, V gene, CDR3 length, J gene, CDR3 DNA, CDR3 protein. The D gene is left open where the match is weak. Clone sizes are given selectively: once, few, many, or a class where the clone is expanded.

D: NA; size: NA; V: TRBV2; length: 16; J: TRBJ1-1; DNA: TGTGCCAGCAGTCTTGAGGGGGGCGCGTTATGGACTGAAGCTTTCTTT; CDR3: CASSLEGGALWTEAFF
D: NA; size: NA; V: TRBV27; length: 14; J: TRBJ2-1; DNA: TGTGCCAGCAGTTTAACTAGCTCGGGCAATGAGCAGTTCTTC; CDR3: CASSLTSSGNEQFF
D: NA; size: NA; V: TRBV9; length: 13; J: TRBJ2-7; DNA: TGTGCCAGCAGCGTCTCCAACTCCTACGAGCAGTACTTC; CDR3: CASSVSNSYEQYF
D: NA; size: NA; V: TRBV29-1; length: 13; J: TRBJ2-7; DNA: TGCAGCGCGGGGAGTCGGGGTTTCGGCGAGCAGTACTTC; CDR3: CSAGSRGFGEQYF
D: TRBD1; size: NA; V: TRBV6-1; length: 15; J: TRBJ2-1; DNA: TGTGCCAGCAGTGACATTGGACAGGCTCTCAATGAGCAGTTCTTC; CDR3: CASSDIGQALNEQFF
D: NA; size: NA; V: TRBV5-8; length: 11; J: TRBJ2-3; DNA: TGTGCCAGCAGCTGGAGTATGTCGCAGTATTTT; CDR3: CASSWSMSQYF
D: NA; size: NA; V: TRBV4-1; length: 16; J: TRBJ1-2; DNA: TGCGCCAGCAGCCAAGCGGTAGGCCTCGACGCGGATGGCTACACCTTC; CDR3: CASSQAVGLDADGYTF
D: NA; size: NA; V: TRBV5-4; length: 13; J: TRBJ2-5; DNA: TGTGCCAGCACCTCGGGTCCTGGAGAGACCCAGTACTTC; CDR3: CASTSGPGETQYF
D: NA; size: NA; V: TRBV7-9; length: 17; J: TRBJ1-6; DNA: TGTGCCAGCAGCTCTGGTCCCGGGACGGCGTATAATTCACCCCTCCACTTT; CDR3: CASSSGPGTAYNSPLHF
D: NA; size: NA; V: TRBV5-6; length: 13; J: TRBJ1-2; DNA: TGTGCCAGCAGCTTAGACAGGAACTATGGCTACACCTTC; CDR3: CASSLDRNYGYTF
D: NA; size: NA; V: TRBV11-2; length: 13; J: TRBJ2-1; DNA: TGTGCCAGCAGCTTAGGGGCTACCAATGAGCAGTTCTTC; CDR3: CASSLGATNEQFF
D: TRBD2; size: NA; V: TRBV4-2; length: 15; J: TRBJ2-7; DNA: TGTGCCAGCAGCCCCTCGGGGACTAGCGGCTACGAGCAGTACTTC; CDR3: CASSPSGTSGYEQYF
D: NA; size: NA; V: TRBV4-2; length: 14; J: TRBJ2-1; DNA: TGTGCCAGCAGCCAGGAGCCCTTGACAGGTGATCAGTTCTTC; CDR3: CASSQEPLTGDQFF
D: NA; size: once; V: TRBV4-1; length: 15; J: TRBJ2-1; DNA: TGCGCCAGCAGCCCTATGCCGCTAGGAGACAATGAGCAGTTCTTC; CDR3: CASSPMPLGDNEQFF
D: TRBD2; size: NA; V: TRBV6-1; length: 14; J: TRBJ2-7; DNA: TGTGCCAGCAGCGGGACTAGCGGGAGGGTCGAGCAGTACTTC; CDR3: CASSGTSGRVEQYF
D: NA; size: NA; V: TRBV14; length: 15; J: TRBJ1-6; DNA: TGTGCCAGCAGCCAAGTGTACGGGACCCGAGGACCCCTCCACTTT; CDR3: CASSQVYGTRGPLHF
D: NA; size: NA; V: TRBV7-8; length: 17; J: TRBJ1-5; DNA: TGTGCCAGCAGCTTTTGGGGACGTGGACAGCTCGATCAGCCCCAGCATTTT; CDR3: CASSFWGRGQLDQPQHF
D: TRBD1; size: NA; V: TRBV6-1; length: 15; J: TRBJ1-4; DNA: TGTGCCAGCAGTGAAGTGCAGGGGGCTAATGAAAAACTGTTTTTT; CDR3: CASSEVQGANEKLFF
D: TRBD1; size: NA; V: TRBV5-6; length: 17; J: TRBJ2-7; DNA: TGTGCCAGCAGCTTGATCCCGGGACAGGACCTCCCCTACGAGCAGTACTTC; CDR3: CASSLIPGQDLPYEQYF
D: NA; size: NA; V: TRBV6-5; length: 13; J: TRBJ2-1; DNA: TGTGCCAGCAGTTACCGAGCGGAAAATGAGCAGTTCTTC; CDR3: CASSYRAENEQFF
D: TRBD2; size: NA; V: TRBV7-2; length: 16; J: TRBJ2-7; DNA: TGTGCCAGCAGCTTTGGACTAGCGGGTAGCTCCTACGAGCAGTACTTC; CDR3: CASSFGLAGSSYEQYF
D: NA; size: NA; V: TRBV4-1; length: 16; J: TRBJ2-1; DNA: TGCGCCAGCAGCCCGATCGCCAGCGTGGGTTACAATGAGCAGTTCTTC; CDR3: CASSPIASVGYNEQFF
D: NA; size: NA; V: TRBV28; length: 15; J: TRBJ1-5; DNA: TGTGCCAGCAGTCCAACAGGGATCCTACTCCAGCCCCAGCATTTT; CDR3: CASSPTGILLQPQHF
D: NA; size: NA; V: TRBV28; length: 14; J: TRBJ1-5; DNA: TGTGCCACCCGAGCGACAGGAAGCAATCAGCCCCAGCATTTT; CDR3: CATRATGSNQPQHF
D: TRBD1; size: once; V: TRBV27; length: 16; J: TRBJ2-1; DNA: TGTGCCAGCCACCCGAGGGCAGGGGGTTCCTACAATGAGCAGTTCTTC; CDR3: CASHPRAGGSYNEQFF
D: NA; size: NA; V: TRBV27; length: 12; J: TRBJ1-5; DNA: TGTGCCAGCAGTTTACAGGGTCAGCCCCAGCATTTT; CDR3: CASSLQGQPQHF
D: NA; size: NA; V: TRBV11-2; length: 16; J: TRBJ1-2; DNA: TGTGCCAGCAGCTTAGACAGCGCCGTCAGGGGATATGGCTACACCTTC; CDR3: CASSLDSAVRGYGYTF
D: TRBD1; size: NA; V: TRBV2; length: 14; J: TRBJ1-5; DNA: TGTGCCAGCAGGGGGACAGGGTGGAAACAGCCCCAGCATTTT; CDR3: CASRGTGWKQPQHF
D: NA; size: NA; V: TRBV18; length: 15; J: TRBJ1-4; DNA: TGTGCCAGCTCACCACCTAAAGGGAATAATGAAAAACTGTTTTTT; CDR3: CASSPPKGNNEKLFF
D: NA; size: NA; V: TRBV7-2; length: 13; J: TRBJ1-1; DNA: TGTGCCAGCAGCTGGACGGGAAGGGTGAAAGCTTTCTTT; CDR3: CASSWTGRVKAFF
D: NA; size: once; V: TRBV7-9; length: 14; J: TRBJ2-7; DNA: TGTGCCAGCAGCTTAGGGGAGTCGATTCACGAGCAGTACTTC; CDR3: CASSLGESIHEQYF
D: NA; size: NA; V: TRBV27; length: 14; J: TRBJ1-1; DNA: TGTGCCAGCAGTGCACAGGGAGGGGGCACTGAAGCTTTCTTT; CDR3: CASSAQGGGTEAFF
D: NA; size: NA; V: TRBV4-1; length: 14; J: TRBJ2-7; DNA: TGCGCCAGCAGCCAAGGGGTTGGGGGGCACGAGCAGTACTTC; CDR3: CASSQGVGGHEQYF
D: NA; size: NA; V: TRBV5-4; length: 13; J: TRBJ2-7; DNA: TGTGCCAGCAATCTGGCAGAGATCGACGAGCAGTACTTC; CDR3: CASNLAEIDEQYF
D: TRBD1; size: once; V: TRBV30; length: 11; J: TRBJ1-2; DNA: TGTGCCTTTGGGACAGCTTATGGCTACACCTTC; CDR3: CAFGTAYGYTF
D: NA; size: NA; V: TRBV6-1; length: 18; J: TRBJ1-1; DNA: TGTGCCAGCAGTGATTTCCCACGGGGATTGGGGATGAACACTGAAGCTTTCTTT; CDR3: CASSDFPRGLGMNTEAFF
D: TRBD2; size: NA; V: TRBV28; length: 15; J: TRBJ2-3; DNA: TGTGCCAGCAGCCCACACCACGGGAGGGTAGATACGCAGTATTTT; CDR3: CASSPHHGRVDTQYF
D: NA; size: NA; V: TRBV10-2; length: 16; J: TRBJ2-7; DNA: TGCGCCAGCAGTGCCCCTCCAGGGAACTTGGACTACGAGCAGTACTTC; CDR3: CASSAPPGNLDYEQYF
D: NA; size: NA; V: TRBV27; length: 16; J: TRBJ2-1; DNA: TGTGCCAGTCAAATTCTAGCCCATAGCTCCTACAATGAGCAGTTCTTC; CDR3: CASQILAHSSYNEQFF
D: NA; size: once; V: TRBV7-9; length: 13; J: TRBJ1-4; DNA: TGTGCCAGCAGCCCTGAAGCGGCTGAAAAACTGTTTTTT; CDR3: CASSPEAAEKLFF
D: NA; size: NA; V: TRBV20-1; length: 11; J: TRBJ1-2; DNA: TGCAGTGCCCAGGAGGGCTATGGCTACACCTTC; CDR3: CSAQEGYGYTF
D: TRBD2; size: NA; V: TRBV13; length: 17; J: TRBJ2-1; DNA: TGTGCCAGCAGCTTAGGACCCCGCCCCGCGGGAGGCAATGAGCAGTTCTTC; CDR3: CASSLGPRPAGGNEQFF
D: NA; size: NA; V: TRBV19; length: 14; J: TRBJ1-1; DNA: TGTGCCAGTAGCAACTCCCCTCTTGGTAACTTGGCTTTCTTT; CDR3: CASSNSPLGNLAFF
D: NA; size: NA; V: TRBV27; length: 14; J: TRBJ2-7; DNA: TGTGCCAGCAGCCCCGGGACACCATCCTACGAGCAGTACTTC; CDR3: CASSPGTPSYEQYF
D: NA; size: NA; V: TRBV19; length: 13; J: TRBJ2-1; DNA: TGTGCCACCTGGGCGAAACAATACAATGAGCAGTTCTTC; CDR3: CATWAKQYNEQFF
D: NA; size: NA; V: TRBV11-2; length: 12; J: TRBJ2-7; DNA: TGTGCCAGCAGTAAGGACTCCTACGAGCAGTACTTC; CDR3: CASSKDSYEQYF
D: NA; size: once; V: TRBV4-1; length: 15; J: TRBJ1-1; DNA: TGCGCCAGCAGCCAAGTGGGGGTGAGGGACACTGAAGCTTTCTTT; CDR3: CASSQVGVRDTEAFF
D: NA; size: NA; V: TRBV7-2; length: 15; J: TRBJ2-7; DNA: TGTGCCAGCACCCTTCAGCCGGGTCCCTCCTACGAGCAGTACTTC; CDR3: CASTLQPGPSYEQYF
D: NA; size: NA; V: TRBV7-9; length: 12; J: TRBJ2-1; DNA: TGTGCCAGCAGCTTAGACGATCCGGAGCAGTTCTTC; CDR3: CASSLDDPEQFF
D: NA; size: NA; V: TRBV28; length: 13; J: TRBJ2-5; DNA: TGTGCCAGCAGCATTAGGGGGGAGGAGACCCAGTACTTC; CDR3: CASSIRGEETQYF